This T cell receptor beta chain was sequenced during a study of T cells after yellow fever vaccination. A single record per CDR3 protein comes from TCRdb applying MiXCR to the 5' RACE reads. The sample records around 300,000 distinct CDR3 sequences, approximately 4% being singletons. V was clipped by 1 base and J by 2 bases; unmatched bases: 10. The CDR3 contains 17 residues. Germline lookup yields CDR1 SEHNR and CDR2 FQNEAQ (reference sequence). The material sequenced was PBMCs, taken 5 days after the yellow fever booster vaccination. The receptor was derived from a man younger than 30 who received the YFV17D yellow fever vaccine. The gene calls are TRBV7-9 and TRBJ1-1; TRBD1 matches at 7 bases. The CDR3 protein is CASSLGVGGQTNTEAFF. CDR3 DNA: TGTGCCAGCAGCTTAGGAGTAGGGGGACAGACTAACACTGAAGCTTTCTTT.